This TCR beta chain was observed in a study of T-cell reconstitution after alpha-beta-depleted transplantation in children. V was clipped by 9 bases and J by 4 bases, with 10 bases between them. In germline, CDR1 is MNHEY, CDR2 SVGAGI. The CDR3 consists of 12 residues. This clonotype appeared many times. Preparation of the TCRbeta library used unique molecular identifiers. One entry per CDR3 protein results from TCRdb running MiXCR on the PCR reads. The table records 240,000 or so distinct CDR3 sequences, around 12% of them present only once. The sample here was PBMCs from the stem cell graft donor, taken from the stem cell graft. The chain couples TRBV6-5 to TRBJ2-1, with unresolved D. The TCR comes from a human donor who donated a stem cell graft to a child with acute lymphoblastic leukemia. The CDR3 sequence: CARLNRYNEQFF. DNA of the CDR3: TGTGCCAGGCTGAACAGATACAATGAGCAGTTCTTC.